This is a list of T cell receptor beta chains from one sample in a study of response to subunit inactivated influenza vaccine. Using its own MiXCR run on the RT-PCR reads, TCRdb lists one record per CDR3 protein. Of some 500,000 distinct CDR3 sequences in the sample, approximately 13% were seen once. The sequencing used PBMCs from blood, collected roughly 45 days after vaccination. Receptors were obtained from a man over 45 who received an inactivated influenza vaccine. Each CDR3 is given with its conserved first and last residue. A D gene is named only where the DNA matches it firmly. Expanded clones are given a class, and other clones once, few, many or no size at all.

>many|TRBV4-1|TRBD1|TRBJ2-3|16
TGCGCCAGCAGCCAAGACAGGGGGCTGGGCACAGATACGCAGTATTTT
CASSQDRGLGTDTQYF
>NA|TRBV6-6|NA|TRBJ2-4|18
TGTGCCAGCAGTTACTCGACTGGACGCGGTATAGCCAAAAACATTCAGTACTTC
CASSYSTGRGIAKNIQYF
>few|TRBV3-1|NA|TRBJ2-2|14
TGTGCCAGCAGCCATGATCTAGACACCGGGGAGCTGTTTTTT
CASSHDLDTGELFF
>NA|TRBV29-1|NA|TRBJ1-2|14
TGCAGCGTCGGGGGACAAGGGGGTTCCTATGGCTACACCTTC
CSVGGQGGSYGYTF
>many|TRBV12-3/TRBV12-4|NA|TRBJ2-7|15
TGTGCCAGCAGCCCGAGGGTCCAGGGTCCTGGCGAGCAGTACTTC
CASSPRVQGPGEQYF
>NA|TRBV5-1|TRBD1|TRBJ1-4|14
TGCGCCAGCAGCCGGGGACAGACTAATGAAAAACTGTTTTTT
CASSRGQTNEKLFF
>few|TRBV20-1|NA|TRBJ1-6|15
TGCAGTGCTAGAATCAAGGGCCTTTATAATTCACCCCTCCACTTT
CSARIKGLYNSPLHF
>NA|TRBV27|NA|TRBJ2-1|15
TGTGCCAGCAGTTTTGGACTTAGCTCCTACAATGAGCAGTTCTTC
CASSFGLSSYNEQFF
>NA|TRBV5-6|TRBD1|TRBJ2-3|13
TGTGCCAGCAGGACAGGGGTCACAGATACGCAGTATTTT
CASRTGVTDTQYF
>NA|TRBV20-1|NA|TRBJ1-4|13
TGCAGTGCTACCGGACGGAATAATGAAAAACTGTTTTTT
CSATGRNNEKLFF
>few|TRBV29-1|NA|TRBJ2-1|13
TGCAGCGTAAGAGGGGGGTCCTACAATGAGCAGTTCTTC
CSVRGGSYNEQFF
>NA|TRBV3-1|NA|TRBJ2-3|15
TGTGCCAGCAGCCACAGTACAGGAGGGATAGATACGCAGTATTTT
CASSHSTGGIDTQYF